This TCR beta chain stems from a study of beta chain features in type 1 diabetes. CDR1 and CDR2 from the germline V gene are SGDLS and YYNGEE. V was pared by 4 bases and J by 0 bases, with 5 bases of the junction left unmatched. This CDR3 is 17 amino acids long. As every portion of the isolated RNA was reverse transcribed, the sequencing read expressed TCRB transcripts. Libraries were prepared by immunoSEQ multiplex PCR; TCRdb keeps only in-frame clonotypes and omits some of them. This sample carries 300,000 to 350,000 clones, around 19% of them seen once, and the ten largest clones take roughly 0.045%. The table lists this clone with a few counts.

The clonotype originates from a young woman in good health. The sample consisted of naive CD4+ T cells from blood. This chain joins TRBV9 and TRBJ1-4; 11 bases are a match to TRBD1. Here the CDR3 DNA reads TGTGCCAGCAGCCAACGGACAGGGGGCTCAACTAATGAAAAACTGTTTTTT. Protein sequence: CASSQRTGGSTNEKLFF.